This T cell receptor beta chain was observed in a study of cytomegalovirus exposure and HLA in healthy donors (dated by TCRdb to the late 2010s). With regard to the full study: In an earlier analysis of 587 of the donors, approximately 300 Gb of sequence data and 95 million to 130 million unique TCR beta sequences from approximately 180 million T cells were reported. About 280 gigabases of sequencing data and 91 million or so unique TCR sequences made up an early release that covered under 750 HLA-typed donors. Of the 398 genotyped donors, 65% to 90% fell in the genetic ancestry cluster associated with self-reported Caucasian donors. The study aimed to test whether signatures of past pathogen exposure could be identified by cataloging public T cell receptors. The T cell repertoires of around 730 subjects were profiled by immunosequencing and related to cytomegalovirus serostatus. Along with the roughly 610-subject first cohort, a separate validation cohort of about 110 different subjects was used. To predict cytomegalovirus infection status, the study brought together high-throughput TCR immunosequencing, statistical association of individual TCRs with disease status, and machine learning. A later analysis re-analyzed previously published TCR beta repertoires from 650 to 800 donors and added high-resolution HLA genotyping to study TCR occurrence patterns. Rather than using new phenotypic data, the later analysis identified candidate immune exposures from TCR beta sequences and from how often those sequences occurred across donors. In an earlier analysis of 587 of the donors, high-throughput TCR beta sequencing was used to judge whether each TCR beta V gene segment behaved as functional or pseudogenic. Donor age, sex, ethnicity and CMV serostatus were collected together with the repertoire data. Genome-wide SNP genotypes for about 65% of the roughly 670 donors were used in a later genetic analysis, which treated that subset as a discovery cohort. All discovery cohort repertoires had been generated on a single sequencing platform. HLA typing included class I and class II loci at four-digit resolution. Typing coverage differed by locus: A, B, C, DRB1 and DQB1 were typed in about 620-630 donors, DQA1 in 500 to 550, DPA1 in around 610, and DPB1 in approximately 450. Four to six DR-DQ haplotypes were handled as single units for association and clustering, since linkage in the cohort was strong. Among some 400 genotyped donors of the cohort, an average of about 220,000 unique TCR beta nucleotide sequences was sequenced per donor, of which about 19% were non-productive.

The CDR3 starts with the cysteine, ends with the phenylalanine, and has 15 residues. CDR3 DNA only is kept here, 45 bases in frame from base 1. The germline V gene encodes CDR1 PRHDT and CDR2 FYEKMQ (reference sequence). V is cut back by 5 bases and J by 4 bases, with 5 bases in the junction unmatched. Regarding this clone: Its cognate antigen has yet to be identified. Per-nucleotide qualities are absent, and no much larger clonotype sits a single base away.

Library generation was performed with the immunoSEQ multiplex PCR assay. For the multiplex PCR, a mixture combining 60 forward primers for TCR Vbeta segments and 13 reverse primers for TCR Jbeta segments was used. A multiplex PCR assay on genomic DNA amplified the CDR3 region of rearranged TCR beta genes. The Illumina HiSeq System was used to sequence the amplified TCR beta libraries as 87-base-pair reads. Processing in the source paper ran as follows. In a later analysis, roughly 80 million unique TCR beta chains were counted across the 650 to 750 repertoires, and roughly 11 million of these chains were shared by at least two donors. Raw reads were error-corrected and collapsed into unique sequences by a nearest-neighbor algorithm in which closely related sequences were merged to remove PCR and sequencing errors. CDR3 sequences were aligned to IMGT reference sequences to assign V, D and J gene segments. For a sequence to be retained, a match of at least six nucleotides to both a V gene segment and a J gene segment was required. A rearrangement was called productive if the CDR3 had no stop codons and remained in frame with V and J, and every other rearrangement was called non-productive. CDR3 was defined according to IMGT convention as the region running from the second conserved V-encoded cysteine to the conserved J-encoded phenylalanine. In an earlier analysis of around 600 of the donors, sequences lacking an unambiguous match to a single V gene segment were excluded. In an earlier analysis of 450 to 700 of the donors, V segments were called functional above 56.7% productive rearrangements and were called segregating when the between-donor standard deviation exceeded 5%. To diagnose cytomegalovirus status from the catalog of TCR beta chain sequences, a statistical classification framework was built. V and J gene assignment, in a later analysis, came from comparing TCR nucleotide sequences with IMGT/GENE-DB human TR gene sequences. The TCRdist pipeline was used in a later analysis to assign CDR3 sequences and most-parsimonious VDJ recombination scenarios. A later analysis defined each TCR beta chain by its CDR3 amino acid sequence plus V-gene family, and excluded reads lacking a unique V-gene family. A later analysis removed nearly 600 highly shared, low-generation-probability nucleotide sequences to deal with suspected cross-contamination and a sequencing artifact. In a later analysis, a clonal expansion index was calculated for each public chain from normalized within-repertoire ranks of inferred template counts. In a later analysis, generation probabilities were computed with a VDJ recombination model fitted to out-of-frame rearrangements, and the resulting probabilities were checked against IGoR. Hypergeometric tests were used in a later analysis to score TCR-TCR, TCR-HLA and TCR-CMV co-occurrence, with a repertoire-size bias correction applied to the TCR pairs. In a later analysis, false discovery rates were estimated by permuting HLA or CMV assignments 20 times. A later analysis grouped co-occurring TCRs with DBSCAN, adding TCRdist sequence similarity when clustering within HLA-allele-positive subsets. Co-occurrence clustering excluded repertoires with fewer than 30,000 or more than 120,000 public chains, plus five with anomalous nucleotide sharing. TCRdb retrieved this table from immuneACCESS and kept in-frame rearrangements only. Not all clones are present; in checked studies, unresolved V genes account for under half, and no reason is known for the remainder. That table furnishes V, J and clone size, whereas the DNA furnished D and trimming. Counted in this sample were 300,000 or so clones; about four fifths of them appeared once. 1.5% to 2% of the sample is held by the ten biggest clonotypes.

The cohort consisted of approximately 670 healthy bone marrow donors. At the time of sampling, every cohort member was nominally healthy, though immune exposures that went unrecorded were likely present. The donor was CMV seropositive and was included in the group of 250 to 300 seropositive cohort members. Every donor gave a peripheral blood sample, and the peripheral blood mononuclear cells from that sample were used for TCR beta sequencing. Genomic DNA extraction from the blood cell samples was performed with the Qiagen DNeasy Blood Extraction Kit. The paper as a whole reports these results and caveats: The presence/absence analyses assumed that sequencing depth was roughly uniform across donors, and that assumption may not be true. The study listed 164 TCR beta chains as associated with cytomegalovirus. In a later analysis, TCR association rates were found to vary across HLA loci, with the most associated TCRs seen for DRB1 alleles and the fewest for HLA-C alleles. Most CMV-associated TCR beta chains appeared to be HLA-restricted in a later analysis, and the HLA associations seemed to be driven largely by CMV exposure. In a later analysis, HLA-associated TCR beta chains showed more clonal expansion and lower generation probabilities than non-associated chains that were equally common. A group of highly shared sequence variants was considered likely to be a technical artifact of the sequencing pipeline. An earlier analysis of some 590 of the donors showed that most TCR beta V segments appeared in productive rearrangements either about 87% or about 30% of the time, which broadly matched IMGT annotations. A further reported finding was that TCR beta sequences accurately predicted the HLA-A and HLA-B alleles for most subjects in the first cohort. Because HLA typing was unavailable for some donors at each locus, only the typed subset was used in association tests. In vitro tests confirmed that a few of the cytomegalovirus-associated TCR beta chains recognize cytomegalovirus antigens. Assigning TCR associations to individual alleles was difficult when HLA alleles, especially DR and DQ, strongly co-occurred. Because counts were too low, around 18 rarely observed V segments, including chromosome 9 orphons, were left out of the earlier analysis of 587 of the donors. The classifier was reported to diagnose cytomegalovirus status with high specificity and sensitivity in both the original cohort and the validation cohort. V-gene and J-gene trimming of TCR beta chains was associated with a missense DCLRE1C variant in a later genetic analysis, and the association was replicated in an independent cohort. The 87-base-pair reads could not distinguish some IMGT-functional V segments, including TRBV6-2 and TRBV6-3, so those segments were excluded. For the cohort, immune exposure information was limited to CMV serostatus. Correlated functional status among segregating V segments might reflect linkage disequilibrium, but an unknown experimental factor could not be ruled out. In a later analysis, more than 15,000 TCR beta sequences were associated with specific HLA alleles at a false discovery rate of 0.05. While some public TCRs were present in many individuals, most TCR sequences turned up only very rarely across donors. The authors suggested that the approach could potentially be generalized to other disease states and immunological phenotypes. Only TCR beta chains were sequenced in this cohort, and the absence of alpha or paired-chain data limited detectable features. In a later analysis, several top co-occurrence clusters were reported to appear linked to parvovirus B19, influenza, CMV and Epstein-Barr virus. According to a later genetic analysis, donors in an Asian-associated ancestry cluster had fewer N-insertions in productive TCRs than the approximately 630-donor mean.

The receptor chain draws on TRBV13 and TRBJ1-4; 9 bases in between match TRBD1. Sequencing was performed on PBMCs. This clonotype was obtained from a middle-aged woman in good health and CMV-seropositive. The CDR3 reads as follows: CASSRLGQGNEKLFF. The DNA is as follows: TGTGCCAGCAGCCGCCTGGGACAGGGTAATGAAAAACTGTTTTTT.